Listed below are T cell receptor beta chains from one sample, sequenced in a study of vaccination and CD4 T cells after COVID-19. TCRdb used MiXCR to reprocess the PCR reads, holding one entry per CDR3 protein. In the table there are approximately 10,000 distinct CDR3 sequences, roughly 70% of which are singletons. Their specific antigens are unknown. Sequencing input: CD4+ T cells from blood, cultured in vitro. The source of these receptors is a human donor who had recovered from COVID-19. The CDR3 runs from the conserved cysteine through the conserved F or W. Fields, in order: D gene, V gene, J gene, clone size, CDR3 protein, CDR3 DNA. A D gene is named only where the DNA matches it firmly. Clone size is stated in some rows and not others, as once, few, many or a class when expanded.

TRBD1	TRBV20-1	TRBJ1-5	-	CSARVGQGFNQPQHF	TGCAGTGCTAGAGTGGGACAGGGATTCAATCAGCCCCAGCATTTT
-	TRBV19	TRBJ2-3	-	CASSMDKGTDTQYF	TGTGCCAGTAGTATGGACAAGGGGACAGATACGCAGTATTTT
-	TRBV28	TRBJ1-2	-	CASSVGGANYGYTF	TGTGCCAGCAGTGTGGGTGGGGCTAACTATGGCTACACCTTC
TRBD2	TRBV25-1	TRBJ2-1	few	CASTRGGGRREQFF	TGTGCCAGCACCCGGGGGGGGGGGCGGCGTGAGCAGTTCTTC
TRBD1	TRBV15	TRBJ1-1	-	CATSRDGRGQDLGTTEAFF	TGTGCCACCAGCAGAGATGGAAGGGGACAGGATTTGGGGACGACTGAAGCTTTCTTT
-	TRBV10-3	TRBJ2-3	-	CAISGLGGTDTQYF	TGTGCCATCAGTGGGCTCGGGGGTACAGATACGCAGTATTTT
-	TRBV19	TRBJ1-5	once	CASSIGRQEKSNQPQHF	TGTGCCAGTAGTATAGGAAGGCAGGAAAAAAGCAATCAGCCCCAGCATTTT
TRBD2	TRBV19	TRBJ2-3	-	CASTPSGSGTDTQYF	TGTGCCAGTACCCCTAGCGGGAGTGGGACAGATACGCAGTATTTT
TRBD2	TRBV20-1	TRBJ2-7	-	CSARVPSGGPYRNEQYF	TGCAGTGCTAGAGTTCCTAGCGGGGGCCCTTATCGCAACGAGCAGTACTTC
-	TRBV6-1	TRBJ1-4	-	CASIWGGGNEKLFF	TGTGCCAGCATATGGGGAGGGGGTAATGAAAAACTGTTTTTT
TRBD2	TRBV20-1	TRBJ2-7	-	CSARDLRTRAFYEQYF	TGCAGTGCTAGAGATCTTAGGACTAGAGCATTCTACGAGCAGTACTTC
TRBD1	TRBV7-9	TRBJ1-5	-	CASSATGGNQPQHF	TGTGCCAGCAGCGCCACAGGGGGGAATCAGCCCCAGCATTTT
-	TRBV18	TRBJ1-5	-	CASSPGGSAGFGQPQHF	TGTGCCAGCTCGCCGGGGGGGAGCGCGGGTTTCGGTCAGCCCCAGCATTTT
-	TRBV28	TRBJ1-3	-	CASSLRGVGGNTIYF	TGTGCCAGCAGTTTACGCGGGGTGGGTGGAAACACCATATATTTT
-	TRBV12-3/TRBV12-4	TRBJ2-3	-	CASSDSYTDTQYF	TGTGCCAGCAGTGATAGTTACACAGATACGCAGTATTTT
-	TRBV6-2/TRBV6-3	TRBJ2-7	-	CASSVQGYEQYF	TGTGCCAGCAGTGTACAGGGTTACGAGCAGTACTTC
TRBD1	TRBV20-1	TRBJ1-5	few	CSARVTGLNQPQHF	TGCAGTGCTAGAGTGACAGGGTTGAATCAGCCCCAGCATTTT
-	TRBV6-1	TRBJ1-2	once	CASSPGAERGYGYTF	TGTGCCAGCAGCCCCGGGGCCGAACGCGGCTATGGCTACACCTTC
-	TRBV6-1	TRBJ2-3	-	CASSRDFTDTQYF	TGTGCCAGCAGCAGGGACTTCACAGATACGCAGTATTTT
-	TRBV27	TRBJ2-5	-	CASSSYPTGTQYF	TGTGCCAGCAGTTCATACCCCACAGGGACCCAGTACTTC
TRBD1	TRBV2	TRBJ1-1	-	CASSQTGTGTEAFF	TGTGCCAGCAGCCAGACAGGGACGGGCACTGAAGCTTTCTTT
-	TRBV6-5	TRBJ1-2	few	CASSYSEGSGYTF	TGTGCCAGCAGTTACTCGGAGGGTAGTGGCTACACCTTC
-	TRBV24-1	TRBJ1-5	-	CATSDTGTKNQPQHF	TGTGCCACCAGTGATACCGGGACCAAAAATCAGCCCCAGCATTTT
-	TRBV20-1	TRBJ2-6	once	CSAVLSGANVLTF	TGCAGTGCTGTACTCTCTGGGGCCAACGTCCTGACTTTC
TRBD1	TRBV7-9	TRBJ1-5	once	CASSLVRDSYSNQPQHF	TGTGCCAGCAGCTTAGTTAGGGACAGTTATAGCAATCAGCCCCAGCATTTT
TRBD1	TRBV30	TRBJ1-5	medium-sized	CAWATRGQSPQHF	TGTGCCTGGGCCACCAGGGGGCAATCGCCCCAGCATTTT
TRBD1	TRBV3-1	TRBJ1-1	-	CASSRNPGTGNMNTEAFF	TGTGCCAGCAGCCGAAATCCCGGGACAGGGAACATGAACACTGAAGCTTTCTTT
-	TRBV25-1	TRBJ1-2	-	CASSEYGGAFYGYTF	TGTGCCAGCAGTGAATATGGAGGGGCCTTCTATGGCTACACCTTC
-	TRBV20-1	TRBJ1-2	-	CSARGGGAGYGYTF	TGCAGTGCCCGAGGCGGGGGCGCCGGCTATGGCTACACCTTC
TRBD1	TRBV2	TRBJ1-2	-	CASSYKDRQGDYTF	TGTGCCAGCAGTTATAAAGACCGACAGGGAGACTACACCTTC